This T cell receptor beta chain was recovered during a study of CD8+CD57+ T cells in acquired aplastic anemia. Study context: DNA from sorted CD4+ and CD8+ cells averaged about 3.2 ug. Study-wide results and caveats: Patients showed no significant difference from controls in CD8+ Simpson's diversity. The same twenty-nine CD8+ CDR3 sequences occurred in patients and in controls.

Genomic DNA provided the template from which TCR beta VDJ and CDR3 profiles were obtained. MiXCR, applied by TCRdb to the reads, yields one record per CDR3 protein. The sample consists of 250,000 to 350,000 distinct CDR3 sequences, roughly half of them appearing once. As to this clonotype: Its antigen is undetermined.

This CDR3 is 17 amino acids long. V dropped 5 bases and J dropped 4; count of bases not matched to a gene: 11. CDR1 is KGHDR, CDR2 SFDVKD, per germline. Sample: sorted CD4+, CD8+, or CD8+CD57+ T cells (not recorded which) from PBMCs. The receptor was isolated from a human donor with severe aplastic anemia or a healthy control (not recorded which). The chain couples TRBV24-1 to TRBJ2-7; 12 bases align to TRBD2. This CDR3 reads CATSGASGRAIKYEQYF. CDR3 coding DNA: TGTGCCACCAGTGGGGCTAGCGGGAGGGCCATAAAATACGAGCAGTACTTC.